These T cell receptor beta chains were read from a single sample in a study of T cell responses to AZD1222 COVID-19 vaccine. Profiling relied on immunoSEQ multiplex PCR, and the TCRdb table lists in-frame clones only, not all of them. The sample has approximately 150,000 clones, around 88% seen once. The material sequenced was peripheral blood, taken 28 days after the second AZD1222 dose. The receptors were sampled from an adult who received the AZD1222 COVID-19 vaccine. The CDR3 runs from the conserved cysteine through the conserved F or W. Each record gives: V gene, CDR3 protein.

V: TRBV15; CDR3: CATSREASENQPQHF
V: TRBV3-1/TRBV3-2; CDR3: CASSLTKGKGGRTGELFF
V: TRBV18; CDR3: CASSPGGSDQPQHF
V: TRBV7-9; CDR3: CASSLAGLAQSYEQYF
V: TRBV18; CDR3: CASSPRADETQYF
V: TRBV7-8; CDR3: CASRRVGVGVNPEAFF
V: TRBV27; CDR3: CASSLSPPLAGGSYEQYF
V: TRBV19; CDR3: CASSRQQGFNEKLFF
V: TRBV7-9; CDR3: CASSLPIGSNSGNTIYF
V: TRBV7-9; CDR3: CASSSSGRPPQHF
V: TRBV12-5; CDR3: CASGLAIIGSRWREQFF
V: TRBV10-3; CDR3: CAIRSGVGPQVDEQFF
V: TRBV6-6; CDR3: CASSYGLNTGELFF
V: TRBV6-5; CDR3: CASSYGRSSEQFF
V: TRBV4-1; CDR3: CASSQDRANNEQFF